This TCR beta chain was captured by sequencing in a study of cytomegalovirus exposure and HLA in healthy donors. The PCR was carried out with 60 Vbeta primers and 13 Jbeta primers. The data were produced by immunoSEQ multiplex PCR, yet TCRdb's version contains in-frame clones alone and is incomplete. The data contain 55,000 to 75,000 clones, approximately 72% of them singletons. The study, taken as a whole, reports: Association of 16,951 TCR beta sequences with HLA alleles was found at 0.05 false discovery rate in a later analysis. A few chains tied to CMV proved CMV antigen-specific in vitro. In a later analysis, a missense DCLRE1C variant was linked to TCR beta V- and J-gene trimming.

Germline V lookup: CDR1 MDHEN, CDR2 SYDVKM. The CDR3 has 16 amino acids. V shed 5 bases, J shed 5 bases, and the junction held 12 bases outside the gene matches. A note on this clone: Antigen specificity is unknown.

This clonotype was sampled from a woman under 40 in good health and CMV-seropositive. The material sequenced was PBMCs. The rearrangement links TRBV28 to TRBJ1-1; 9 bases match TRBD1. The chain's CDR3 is CASSDYSTGGSTEAFF. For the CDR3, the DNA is TGTGCCAGCAGTGATTACTCCACAGGGGGCTCTACTGAAGCTTTCTTT.